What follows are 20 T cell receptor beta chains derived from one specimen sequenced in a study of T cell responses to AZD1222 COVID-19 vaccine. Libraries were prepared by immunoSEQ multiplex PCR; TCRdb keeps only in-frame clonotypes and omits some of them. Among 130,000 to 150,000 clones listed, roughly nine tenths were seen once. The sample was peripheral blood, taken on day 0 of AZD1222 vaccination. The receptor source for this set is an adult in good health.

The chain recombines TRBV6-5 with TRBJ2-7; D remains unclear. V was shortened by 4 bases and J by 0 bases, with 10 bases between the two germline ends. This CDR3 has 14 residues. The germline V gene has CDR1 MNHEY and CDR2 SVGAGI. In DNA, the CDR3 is TGTGCCAGCAGTTCCCTCTCGAGCTCCTACGAGCAGTACTTC. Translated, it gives CASSSLSSSYEQYF.

The CDR3 bases are TGTGCCTGGACCAAGGGGGGCCATGGCTACACCTTC. Amino acid sequence: CAWTKGGHGYTF. J is TRBJ1-2 and V is TRBV30, with D possibly matching TRBD1 (6 bases). The CDR3 consists of 12 residues. Trimming stripped 4 bases from V and 6 bases from J, with 12 bases between. Germline V gene data show CDR1 as GTSNPN and CDR2 as SVGIG (reference sequence).

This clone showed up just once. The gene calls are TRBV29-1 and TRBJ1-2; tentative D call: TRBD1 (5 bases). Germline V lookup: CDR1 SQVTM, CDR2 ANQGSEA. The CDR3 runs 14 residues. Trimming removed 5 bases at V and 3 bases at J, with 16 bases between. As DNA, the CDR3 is TGCAGCGTTACCCGATCAGGGAGCGACTATGGCTACACCTTC. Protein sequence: CSVTRSGSDYGYTF. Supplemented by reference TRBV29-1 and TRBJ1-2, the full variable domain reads SAVISQKPSRDICQRGTSLTIQCQVDSQVTMMFWYRQQPGQSLTLIATANQGSEATYESGFVIDKFPISRPNLTFSTLTVSNMSPEDSSIYLCSVTRSGSDYGYTFGSGTRLTVV.

The CDR3 protein is CAVKRAGGTTNEKLFF. In nucleotides, the CDR3 is TGTGCCGTTAAGAGGGCAGGGGGCACAACTAATGAAAAACTGTTTTTT. This chain connects TRBV19 to TRBJ1-4, with 8 bases identical to TRBD1. The CDR3 totals 16 residues. Germline V gives CDR1 LNHDA, CDR2 SQIVND (reference sequence). The J segment lost 0 bases and the V segment lost 11 bases, leaving 11 bases of the junction unmatched.

CDR3 in DNA: TGTGCCAGCACCCACGCTCCTAGCGGGACCGGCACAGATACGCAGTATTTT. Its translation: CASTHAPSGTGTDTQYF. The chain carries TRBV27 and TRBJ2-3, with TRBD2 matching over 9 bases. This CDR3 comprises 17 residues. Germline assignment: CDR1 MNHEY and CDR2 SMNVEV (reference sequence). V lost 7 bases, J lost 1 base, and 12 bases stayed unmatched.

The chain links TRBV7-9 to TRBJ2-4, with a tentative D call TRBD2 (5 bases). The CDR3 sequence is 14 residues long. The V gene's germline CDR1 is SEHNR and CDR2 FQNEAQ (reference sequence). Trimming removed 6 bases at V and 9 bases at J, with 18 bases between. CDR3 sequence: CASRPEGPPGIQYF. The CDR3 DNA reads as TGTGCCAGCAGACCCGAGGGCCCCCCAGGCATTCAGTACTTC.

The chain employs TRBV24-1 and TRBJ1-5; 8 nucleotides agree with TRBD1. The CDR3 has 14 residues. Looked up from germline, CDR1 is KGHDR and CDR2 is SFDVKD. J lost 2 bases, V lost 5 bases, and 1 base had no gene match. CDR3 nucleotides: TGTGCCACCAGTGCAGGGGGCCGCAATCAGCCCCAGCATTTT. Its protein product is CATSAGGRNQPQHF.

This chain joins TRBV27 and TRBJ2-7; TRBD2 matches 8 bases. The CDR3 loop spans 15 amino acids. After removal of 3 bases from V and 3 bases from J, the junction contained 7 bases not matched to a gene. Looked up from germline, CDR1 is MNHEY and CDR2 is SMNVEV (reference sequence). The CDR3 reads CASSFLGLGIYEQYF. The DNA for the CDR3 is TGTGCCAGCAGTTTCCTGGGACTAGGTATCTACGAGCAGTACTTC.

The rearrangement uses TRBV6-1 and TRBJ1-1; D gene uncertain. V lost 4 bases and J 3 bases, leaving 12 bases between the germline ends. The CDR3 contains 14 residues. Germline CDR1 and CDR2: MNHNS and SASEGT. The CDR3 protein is CASSGHTGDTEAFF. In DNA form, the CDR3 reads TGTGCCAGCAGTGGGCATACTGGGGACACTGAAGCTTTCTTT.

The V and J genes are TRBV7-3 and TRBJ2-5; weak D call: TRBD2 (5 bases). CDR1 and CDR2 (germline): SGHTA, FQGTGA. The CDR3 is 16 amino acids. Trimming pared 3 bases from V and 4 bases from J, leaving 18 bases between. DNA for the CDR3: TGTGCCAGCAGCTTTCTCGGACGACGGGATGGAGAGACCCAGTACTTC. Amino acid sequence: CASSFLGRRDGETQYF. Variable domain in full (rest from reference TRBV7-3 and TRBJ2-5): GAGVSQTPSNKVTEKGKYVELRCDPISGHTALYWYRQSLGQGPEFLIYFQGTGAADDSGLPNDRFFAVRPEGSVSTLKIQRTERGDSAVYLCASSFLGRRDGETQYFGPGTRLLVL.

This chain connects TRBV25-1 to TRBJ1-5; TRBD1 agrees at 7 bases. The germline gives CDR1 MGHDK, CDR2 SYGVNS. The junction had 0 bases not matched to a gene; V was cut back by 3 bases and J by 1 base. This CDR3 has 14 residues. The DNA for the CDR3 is TGTGCCAGCAGTGAGACAGGGAGCAATCAGCCCCAGCATTTT. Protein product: CASSETGSNQPQHF.

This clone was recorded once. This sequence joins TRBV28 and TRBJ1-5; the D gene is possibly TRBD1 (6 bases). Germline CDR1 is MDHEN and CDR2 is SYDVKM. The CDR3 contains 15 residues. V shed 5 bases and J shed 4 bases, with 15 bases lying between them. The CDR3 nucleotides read TGTGCCAGCAGTAAACAGGGCTCTGGGAATCAGCCCCAGCATTTT. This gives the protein CASSKQGSGNQPQHF.

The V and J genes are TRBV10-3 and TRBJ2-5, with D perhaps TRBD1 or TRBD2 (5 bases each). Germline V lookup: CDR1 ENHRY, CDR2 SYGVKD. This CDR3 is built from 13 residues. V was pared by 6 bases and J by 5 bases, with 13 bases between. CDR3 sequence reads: CAISPGGGETQYF. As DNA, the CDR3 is TGTGCCATCAGCCCTGGGGGTGGGGAGACCCAGTACTTC.

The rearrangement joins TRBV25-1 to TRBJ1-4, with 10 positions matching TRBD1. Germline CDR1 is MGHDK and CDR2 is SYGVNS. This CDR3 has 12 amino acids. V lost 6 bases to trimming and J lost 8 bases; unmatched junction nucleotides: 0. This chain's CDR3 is CASRDRGEKLFF. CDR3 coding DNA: TGTGCCAGCAGGGACAGGGGGGAAAAACTGTTTTTT.

The chain's CDR3 is CASSLPRVGAQGYTF. In nucleotides, the CDR3 is TGCGCCAGCAGCTTGCCCAGGGTGGGAGCTCAGGGCTACACCTTC. V is TRBV5-1 and J is TRBJ1-2; tentatively, D is TRBD1 (5 bases). Trimming removed 1 base at V and 8 bases at J, with 18 bases between. Germline CDR1 SGHRS, CDR2 YFSETQ. This CDR3 comprises 15 residues.

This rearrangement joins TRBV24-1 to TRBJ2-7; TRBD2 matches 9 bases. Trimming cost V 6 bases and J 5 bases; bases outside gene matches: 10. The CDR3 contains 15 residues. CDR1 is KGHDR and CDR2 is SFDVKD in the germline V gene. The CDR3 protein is CATSSWREGGDEQYF. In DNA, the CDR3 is TGTGCCACCAGTAGCTGGCGGGAGGGGGGCGACGAGCAGTACTTC.

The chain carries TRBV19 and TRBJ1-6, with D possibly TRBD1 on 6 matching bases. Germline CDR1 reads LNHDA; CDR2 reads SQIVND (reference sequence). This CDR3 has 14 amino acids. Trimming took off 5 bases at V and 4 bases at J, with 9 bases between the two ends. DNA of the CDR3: TGTGCCAGTAGTCCAGACAGGTATAATTCACCCCTCCACTTT. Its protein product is CASSPDRYNSPLHF. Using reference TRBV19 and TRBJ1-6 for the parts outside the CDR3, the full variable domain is DGGITQSPKYLFRKEGQNVTLSCEQNLNHDAMYWYRQDPGQGLRLIYYSQIVNDFQKGDIAEGYSVSREKKESFPLTVTSAQKNPTAFYLCASSPDRYNSPLHFGNGTRLTVT.

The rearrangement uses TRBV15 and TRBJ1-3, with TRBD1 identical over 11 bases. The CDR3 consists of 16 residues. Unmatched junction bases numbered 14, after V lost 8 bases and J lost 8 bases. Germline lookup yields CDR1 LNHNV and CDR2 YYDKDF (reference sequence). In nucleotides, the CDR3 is TGTGCCACCTCTCCGGGACAGGGGGACGGTGCGGACACCATATATTTT. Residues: CATSPGQGDGADTIYF.

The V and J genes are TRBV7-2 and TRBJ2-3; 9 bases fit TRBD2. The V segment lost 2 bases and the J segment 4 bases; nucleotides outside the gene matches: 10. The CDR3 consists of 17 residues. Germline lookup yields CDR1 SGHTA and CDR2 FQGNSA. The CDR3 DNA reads TGTGCCAGCAGCTTAAAGGGGTTAGCGGGAGTCCCAGATACGCAGTATTTT. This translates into CASSLKGLAGVPDTQYF.

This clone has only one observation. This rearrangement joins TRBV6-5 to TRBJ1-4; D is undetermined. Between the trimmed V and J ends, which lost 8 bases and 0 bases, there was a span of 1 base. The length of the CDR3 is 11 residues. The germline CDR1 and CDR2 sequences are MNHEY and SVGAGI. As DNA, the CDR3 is TGTGCCAGCGCAACTAATGAAAAACTGTTTTTT. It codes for CASATNEKLFF.